The 17 T cell receptor beta chains listed next were all sequenced from one sample in a study of shared clonotypes between healthy human individuals. Libraries were prepared by immunoSEQ multiplex PCR; TCRdb keeps only in-frame clonotypes and omits some of them. The top ten clones hold around 0.38% of a sample with some 2,500,000 clones, roughly 90% of them seen once. Sequencing used naive CD4+ T cells from PBMCs. The subset here: CD45RA+ positively selected. The receptor source for this set is a young man in good health. Some clones in this sample may be carry-over from other donors' samples.

The rearrangement links TRBV25-1 to TRBJ1-4; 12 nucleotides match TRBD1. CDR3 length: 17 amino acids. The junction had 5 bases not matched to a gene; V was cut back by 3 bases and J by 3 bases. Germline assignment: CDR1 MGHDK and CDR2 SYGVNS. The DNA of the CDR3 is TGTGCCAGCAGTGAGTGGGGACAGGGGGCTGCTAATGAAAAACTGTTTTTT. Protein sequence: CASSEWGQGAANEKLFF.

J is TRBJ2-2 and V is TRBV27; D is ambiguous. The V and J ends lost 6 bases and 3 bases respectively, with 14 bases between them. Germline lookup yields CDR1 MNHEY and CDR2 SMNVEV (reference sequence). This CDR3 contains 15 residues. The CDR3 here is CASRKIRQDTGELFF. The CDR3 nucleotides are TGTGCCAGCAGAAAGATCAGGCAAGACACCGGGGAGCTGTTTTTT.

CDR3: CASSIPGLAVGTQYF. In DNA, the CDR3 is TGTGCCAGTAGTATTCCGGGACTAGCAGTAGGTACGCAGTATTTT. V and J are TRBV19 and TRBJ2-3; TRBD2 matches 9 bases. V trimming: 3 bases; J trimming: 8 bases; junction bases outside the gene matches: 9. The CDR3 extends over 15 amino acids. Germline-derived CDR1 and CDR2 are LNHDA and SQIVND (reference sequence).

The rearrangement links TRBV29-1 to TRBJ2-3; maybe TRBD1 (5 bases). This CDR3 comprises 13 residues. V shed 6 bases and J shed 0 bases, with 10 bases lying between them. Germline CDR1 reads SQVTM; CDR2 reads ANQGSEA. As DNA, the CDR3 is TGCAGCGTAAGGGGTGAAAGCACAGATACGCAGTATTTT. Translation: CSVRGESTDTQYF.

The chain joins TRBV11-1 to TRBJ1-1, with 7 bases fitting TRBD1. With V trimmed by 5 bases and J by 11 bases, 11 bases remained unmatched. This CDR3 is 13 amino acids long. Germline CDR1 is SGHAT and CDR2 is FQDESV (reference sequence). CDR3: CASSLSLQGTAFF. The CDR3 bases are TGTGCCAGCAGCCTTTCTTTACAGGGGACGGCTTTCTTT.

The V call is TRBV5-1, the J call TRBJ1-2, with D perhaps matching TRBD1 (5 bases). Trimming pared 0 bases from V and 0 bases from J, leaving 18 bases between. From germline, CDR1 is SGHRS and CDR2 YFSETQ. The CDR3 spans 18 residues. CDR3 protein: CASSLGRAGRRANYGYTF. Written as DNA, the CDR3 is TGCGCCAGCAGCTTGGGCAGGGCAGGTCGGAGGGCTAACTATGGCTACACCTTC.

This sequence joins TRBV9 and TRBJ2-5; 10 nucleotides agree with TRBD2. This CDR3 region has 15 residues. Per the germline V gene, CDR1 is SGDLS and CDR2 is YYNGEE. V shed 4 bases and J 5 bases; nucleotides not matched to a gene: 8. The CDR3 protein is CASSSYSGGTETQYF. DNA of the CDR3: TGTGCCAGCAGCTCATATAGCGGGGGGACCGAGACCCAGTACTTC.

CDR3 sequence (DNA): TGTGCCAGCAGTTCCGGGACAGGTGGAGATACGCAGTATTTT. It specifies CASSSGTGGDTQYF. V usage is TRBV28 and J usage is TRBJ2-3; TRBD1 aligns across 8 bases. The CDR3 contains 14 residues. The germline gives CDR1 MDHEN, CDR2 SYDVKM. V shed 4 bases and J 5 bases; nucleotides not matched to a gene: 5. Full variable domain (rest looked up from reference TRBV28 and TRBJ2-3): DVKVTQSSRYLVKRTGEKVFLECVQDMDHENMFWYRQDPGLGLRLIYFSYDVKMKEKGDIPEGYSVSREKKERFSLILESASTNQTSMYLCASSSGTGGDTQYFGPGTRLTVL.

V usage is TRBV7-6 and J usage is TRBJ2-5; 10 bases line up with TRBD2. CDR3 length: 15 amino acids. From germline, CDR1 is SGHVS and CDR2 FNYEAQ. The ends lost 9 bases at V and 5 bases at J; junction bases unmatched: 12. This CDR3 is CASTYLAGALETQYF. The CDR3 coding sequence is TGTGCCAGTACCTATCTAGCGGGAGCTTTGGAGACCCAGTACTTC.

This chain links TRBV6-5 with TRBJ1-1; D remains unclear. The CDR3 sequence is 14 residues long. Per germline, CDR1 MNHEY and CDR2 SVGAGI. Trimming removed 0 bases from V and 8 bases from J, with 13 bases in between. In DNA, the CDR3 is TGTGCCAGCAGTTACTCGAGACCGACCAGGGAAGCTTTCTTT. It translates to CASSYSRPTREAFF.

The rearrangement joins TRBV11-2 to TRBJ2-7, with 10 bases matching TRBD2. Per the germline V gene, CDR1 is SGHAT and CDR2 is FQNNGV. CDR3 length: 15 residues. The ends lost 5 bases at V and 2 bases at J; junction bases unmatched: 6. This chain's CDR3 is CASSHPGTSAYEQYF. The DNA for the CDR3 is TGTGCCAGCAGCCACCCCGGGACTAGCGCCTACGAGCAGTACTTC.

The V call is TRBV10-3, the J call TRBJ2-1, with a tentative D call TRBD1 (6 bases). Germline V gene sequence: CDR1 ENHRY, CDR2 SYGVKD. Deletions cut 1 base from V and 4 bases from J, with 17 bases between. CDR3 length: 17 amino acids. The CDR3 here is CAISEYQAGDTYNEQFF. The CDR3 DNA is TGTGCCATCAGTGAGTATCAAGCAGGGGACACTTACAATGAGCAGTTCTTC.

This clone was recorded only once. The rearrangement uses TRBV5-6 and TRBJ1-2; D call uncertain. CDR3 length: 13 residues. CDR1 is SGHDT and CDR2 is YYEEEE in the germline V gene. V lost 1 base, J lost 10 bases, and 14 bases lay in between. The CDR3 reads CASSLSNLVTYTF. The CDR3 DNA reads as TGTGCCAGCAGCTTGTCCAACCTCGTCACCTACACCTTC.

The V call is TRBV4-1, the J call TRBJ2-5; 7 nucleotides align to TRBD2. Germline assignment: CDR1 MGHRA and CDR2 YSYEKL. This CDR3 has 15 amino acids. With 4 bases clipped from V and 6 bases from J, the junction kept 11 bases outside the gene matches. CDR3 in amino acids: CASSPISGEGKTQYF. The CDR3 nucleotides read TGCGCCAGCAGCCCAATCTCGGGGGAGGGGAAGACCCAGTACTTC.

This chain links TRBV5-4 with TRBJ2-2, with unresolved D. V lost 4 bases to trimming and J lost 6 bases, with 10 bases between them. Germline CDR1 and CDR2: SGHNT and YYREEE (reference sequence). This CDR3 spans 13 amino acids. The CDR3 DNA follows: TGTGCCAGCAGCCGCAGTGGGGCCGGGGAGCTGTTTTTT. Residues: CASSRSGAGELFF.

The V and J genes are TRBV5-4 and TRBJ2-2; D remains unclear. Germline V lookup: CDR1 SGHNT, CDR2 YYREEE (reference sequence). This CDR3 contains 15 residues. V lost 1 base and J 0 bases, leaving 7 bases between the germline ends. The CDR3 loop reads CASSLKASNTGELFF. DNA of the CDR3: TGTGCCAGCAGCTTGAAAGCATCGAACACCGGGGAGCTGTTTTTT.

This sequence joins TRBV5-4 and TRBJ1-2; D is ambiguous. V lost 4 bases and J 4 bases, leaving 17 bases between the germline ends. The CDR3 runs 15 residues. Germline V gene data show CDR1 as SGHNT and CDR2 as YYREEE (reference sequence). This chain's CDR3 is CASSPASAVPYGYTF. The CDR3 DNA reads as TGTGCCAGCAGCCCCGCCTCTGCGGTCCCCTATGGCTACACCTTC.